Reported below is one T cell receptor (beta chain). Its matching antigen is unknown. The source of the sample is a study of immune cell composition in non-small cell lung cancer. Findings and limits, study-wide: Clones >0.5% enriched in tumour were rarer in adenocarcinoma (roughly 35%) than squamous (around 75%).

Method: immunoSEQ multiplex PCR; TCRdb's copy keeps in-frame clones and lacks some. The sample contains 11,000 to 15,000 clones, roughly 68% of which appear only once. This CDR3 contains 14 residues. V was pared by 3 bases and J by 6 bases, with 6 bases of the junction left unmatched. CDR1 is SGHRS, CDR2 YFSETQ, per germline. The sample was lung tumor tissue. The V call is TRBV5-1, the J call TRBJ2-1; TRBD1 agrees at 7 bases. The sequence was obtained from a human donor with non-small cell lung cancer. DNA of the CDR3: TGCGCCAGCAGCTCCCCGGGACAGACCAATGAGCAGTTCTTC. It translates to CASSSPGQTNEQFF.